The 8 T cell receptor beta chains below come from one sample, sequenced in a study of regulatory T cells in long-lasting Graves disease. Time point noted: newly diagnosed GD, antithyroid drugs for less than 3 months. Extracted RNA from PBMCs served as the source of the TCR library. Researchers made TCR beta libraries by using iRepertoire HTBI primers and running Arm-PCR on CDR3 regions. TCRdb processed the multiplex PCR reads anew with MiXCR; each CDR3 protein has one entry. The sample lists some 410,000 distinct CDR3 sequences, less than 20% occurring once. This sample also belongs to another study, concerning T cells in Graves' hyperthyroidism and ophthalmopathy.

The sequencing used peripheral blood mononuclear cells (PBMCs), collected at new diagnosis, from a patient treated with antithyroid drugs. These receptors all come from a woman aged 25 to 39 with Graves disease.

The chain carries TRBV6-1 and TRBJ2-3; the D is unclear. This CDR3 spans 13 amino acids. Trimming shortened V by 5 bases and J by 5 bases, and 11 bases separated the two germline ends. The germline gives CDR1 MNHNS, CDR2 SASEGT. The CDR3 DNA reads as TGTGCCAGCAGTCCTTTTTGGCAAGATACGCAGTATTTT. It is translated as CASSPFWQDTQYF.

Ten or more counts support this clonotype. The chain couples TRBV7-2 to TRBJ2-3, with D hard to call. Per the germline V gene, CDR1 is SGHTA and CDR2 is FQGNSA. V was pared by 5 bases and J by 6 bases, with 15 bases between. The CDR3 extends over 14 amino acids. CDR3 in amino acids: CASSPSGPFDTQYF. The CDR3 bases are TGTGCCAGCAGCCCGTCGGGTCCCTTCGATACGCAGTATTTT.

This clonotype was recorded many times. The DNA is omitted, as the CDR3 cannot be located on it reliably, and the CDR3 follows TCRdb's listing. V is TRBV10-3 and J is TRBJ2-5; whether TRBD2, the table's D call, matches the DNA was not checked. The V gene's germline CDR1 is ENHRY and CDR2 SYGVKD. The CDR3 sequence runs 20 residues, both termini included. CDR3 region: CATSVPSEGTSGRAEETQYF.

Turning to this clonotype: A much larger clone lies a single base off, so this may be a read error. The V call is TRBV30, the J call TRBJ1-5; the D gene is possibly TRBD1 (5 bases). Trimming took 1 base from V and 1 from J, leaving 11 bases between them. The germline V gene encodes CDR1 GTSNPN and CDR2 SVGIG (reference sequence). The CDR3 loop spans 15 amino acids. CDR3 sequence: CAWSEGLPSNQPQHF. The DNA for the CDR3 is TGTGCCTGGAGTGAGGGACTCCCGAGCAATCAGCCCCAGCATTTT.

This clonotype showed up many times. This chain connects TRBV6-2 or TRBV6-3 to TRBJ2-1; 8 bases agree with TRBD2. The CDR3 length is 15 residues. The germline V gene encodes CDR1 MNHEY and CDR2 SVGEGT. The V and J ends lost 4 bases and 6 bases, in that order; junction bases with no gene match: 8. The CDR3 is CASSSTLAAINEQFF. CDR3 DNA: TGTGCCAGCAGTTCCACACTAGCGGCGATCAATGAGCAGTTCTTC.

At least ten counts were recorded for this clonotype. The chain is built from TRBV2 and TRBJ2-1; 7 bases are shared with TRBD2. This CDR3 region has 15 residues. CDR1 is SNHLY, CDR2 FYNNEI, per germline. The J segment lost 10 bases and the V segment lost 6 bases, leaving 15 bases of the junction unmatched. CDR3 sequence reads: CASSLGEGGLGEQFF. The CDR3 DNA reads as TGTGCCAGCAGCCTCGGGGAGGGAGGTTTGGGGGAGCAGTTCTTC.

As regards this clonotype: Since a much larger clone is just one base distant, this may be a read error. The V and J genes are TRBV20-1 and TRBJ2-5; D is perhaps TRBD2 (6 bases). The length of the CDR3 is 15 residues. CDR1 and CDR2 (germline): DFQATT, SNEGSKA (reference sequence). The V gene lost 0 bases and the J gene lost 2 bases, with 13 bases spanning the gap. The CDR3 here is CSARDSGGLQETQYF. The DNA of the CDR3 is TGCAGTGCTAGAGACTCCGGGGGACTGCAAGAGACCCAGTACTTC.

This clonotype was counted ten times or more. The chain uses TRBV3-1 and TRBJ1-1, with D perhaps matching TRBD1 (5 bases). V dropped 0 bases and J dropped 7 bases, with 12 bases sitting between them. The CDR3 extends over 14 amino acids. In germline, CDR1 is LGHDT, CDR2 YNNKEL (reference sequence). CDR3 amino acids: CASSQDGSTVEAFF. The CDR3 nucleotides read TGTGCCAGCAGCCAAGATGGTTCGACAGTTGAAGCTTTCTTT.